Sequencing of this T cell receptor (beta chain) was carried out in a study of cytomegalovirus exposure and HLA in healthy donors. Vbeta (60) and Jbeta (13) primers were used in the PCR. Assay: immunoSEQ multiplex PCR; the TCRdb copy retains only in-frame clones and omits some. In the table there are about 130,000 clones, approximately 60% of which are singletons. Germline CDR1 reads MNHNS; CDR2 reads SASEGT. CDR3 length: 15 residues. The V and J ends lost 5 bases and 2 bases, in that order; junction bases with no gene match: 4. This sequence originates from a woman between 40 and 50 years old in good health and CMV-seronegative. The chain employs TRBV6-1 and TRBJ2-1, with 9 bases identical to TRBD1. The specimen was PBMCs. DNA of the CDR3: TGTGCCAGCAGTACCACAGGGGGCCCCTACAATGAGCAGTTCTTC. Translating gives CASSTTGGPYNEQFF.